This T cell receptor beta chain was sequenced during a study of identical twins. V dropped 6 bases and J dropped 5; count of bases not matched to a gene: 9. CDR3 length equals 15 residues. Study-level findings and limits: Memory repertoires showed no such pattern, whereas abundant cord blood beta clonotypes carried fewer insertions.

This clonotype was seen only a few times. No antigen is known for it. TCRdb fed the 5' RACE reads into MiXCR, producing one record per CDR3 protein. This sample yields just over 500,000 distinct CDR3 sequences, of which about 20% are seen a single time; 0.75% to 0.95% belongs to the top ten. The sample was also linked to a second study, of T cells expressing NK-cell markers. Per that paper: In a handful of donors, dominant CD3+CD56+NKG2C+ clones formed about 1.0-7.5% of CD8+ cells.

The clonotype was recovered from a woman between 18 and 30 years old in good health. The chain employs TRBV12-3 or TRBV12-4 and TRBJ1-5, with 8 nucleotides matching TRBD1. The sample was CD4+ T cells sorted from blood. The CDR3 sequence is CASRLDRGSDQPQHF. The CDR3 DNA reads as TGTGCCAGCAGACTTGACAGGGGCAGCGATCAGCCCCAGCATTTT.